Reported below is one T cell receptor (beta chain). The record originates from a study of CXCR3-negative and CXCR3-positive naive CD8 T cells. Preparation of TRB cDNA libraries relied on 5' RACE carrying UMI labels. TCRdb re-called the 5' RACE reads; every CDR3 protein appears as one record, without DNA. This sample's clone table lists some 38,000 distinct CDR3 sequences. The CDR3 is 14 amino acids. The germline V gene has CDR1 SQVTM and CDR2 ANQGSEA. Sample: memory CD8+ T cells from blood. The chain combines TRBV29-1 with TRBJ1-1; absent DNA, TCRdb's TRBD1 call cannot be checked. The TCR originated in a human donor in good health. Some clones in this sample may be carry-over from other donors' samples. CDR3 amino acids: CSVEFGQENTEAFF.